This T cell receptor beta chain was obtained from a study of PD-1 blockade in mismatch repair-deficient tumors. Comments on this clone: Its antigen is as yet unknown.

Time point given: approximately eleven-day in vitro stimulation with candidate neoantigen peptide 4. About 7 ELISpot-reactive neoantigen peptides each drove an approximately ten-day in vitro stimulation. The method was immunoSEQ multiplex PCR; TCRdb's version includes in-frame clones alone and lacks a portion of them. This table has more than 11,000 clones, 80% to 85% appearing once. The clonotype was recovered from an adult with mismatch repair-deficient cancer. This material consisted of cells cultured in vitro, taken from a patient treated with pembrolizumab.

DNA of the CDR3: TGTGCCAGCAGACCCTACGGGGAGGGTCGAGATACGCAGTATTTT. Residues: CASRPYGEGRDTQYF. This chain joins TRBV6-5 and TRBJ2-3; 7 bases are shared with TRBD2. V trimming: 6 bases; J trimming: 5 bases; junction bases outside the gene matches: 11. Germline CDR1 and CDR2: MNHEY and SVGAGI. This CDR3 contains 15 residues.